These 31 T cell receptor beta chains came from one sample sequenced in a study of identical twins. In TCRdb, the 5' RACE reads were re-called with MiXCR into one record per CDR3 protein. The sample holds about 1.7 million distinct CDR3 sequences, 25% to 35% seen once. Sequencing used cord blood. The receptors derive from a newborn girl in good health.

In the case of this clonotype: One junction end does not reproduce the germline sequence, and a read error may be involved. The chain uses TRBV5-1 and TRBJ2-3; D unclear. The CDR3 contains 16 residues. Per germline, CDR1 SGHRS and CDR2 YFSETQ. CDR3 loop: CASGLAFNGPLDTQYF. CDR3 DNA sequence: TGCGCCAGCGGCTTGGCTTTCAATGGACCATTAGATACGCAGTATTTT.

The table lists this clonotype with a few counts. One end of the junction is discordant with germline, which a read error may explain. The J gene is TRBJ1-2, the V gene TRBV29-1; D call uncertain. Per germline, CDR1 SQVTM and CDR2 ANQGSEA. The CDR3 runs to 12 residues. The CDR3 coding sequence is TGCAGCATTGAAACCTCGGGCAATTCGGTCACCTTC. This sequence encodes CSIETSGNSVTF.

V and J are TRBV7-2 and TRBJ1-5; 7 positions match TRBD1. CDR1 is SGHTA and CDR2 is FQGNSA in the germline V gene. The CDR3 consists of 15 residues. V shed 3 bases and J 5 bases; nucleotides not matched to a gene: 7. CDR3 sequence reads: CASSFDRQGYQPQHF. The CDR3 DNA reads TGTGCCAGCAGCTTTGATCGACAGGGATATCAGCCCCAGCATTTT.

This clonotype was counted only a few times. The V call is TRBV12-3 or TRBV12-4, the J call TRBJ2-1; TRBD2 matches 8 bases. J was trimmed by 7 bases and V by 8 bases; bases with no gene match: 13. This CDR3 is built from 15 residues. CDR3 sequence reads: CASLPSGGGVNEQFF. The CDR3 DNA sequence: TGTGCCAGCTTACCGAGCGGGGGTGGGGTGAATGAGCAGTTCTTC.

V usage is TRBV12-3 or TRBV12-4 and J usage is TRBJ2-1; 12 bases fit TRBD2. CDR3 length equals 16 residues. The ends lost 3 bases at V and 5 bases at J; junction bases unmatched: 5. In DNA, the CDR3 is TGTGCCAGCAGTTTCGGTCGGACTAGCGGGAACAATGAGCAGTTCTTC. Encoded protein: CASSFGRTSGNNEQFF.

On this clonotype itself: Germline is not matched at one junction end, which may reflect a read error. The chain is built from TRBV24-1 and TRBJ2-1; D tentatively reads TRBD1 or TRBD2 (5 bases each). This CDR3 region has 14 residues. CDR1 KGHDR and CDR2 SFDVKD come from the germline V gene. The CDR3, as DNA: TGTGCCACCAGTGGCCGGGGCTCCTACAATGGGCAGTTCTTC. Encoded protein: CATSGRGSYNGQFF.

This chain uses TRBV29-1 with TRBJ2-7; possibly TRBD1 for D (6 bases). The V end was cut by 3 bases, the J end by 0 bases, with 18 bases between. Germline CDR1 and CDR2: SQVTM and ANQGSEA. This CDR3 spans 16 amino acids. In nucleotides, the CDR3 is TGCAGCGTTGAGGCCCCGGACAGAGGATACTCCTACGAGCAGTACTTC. This translates into CSVEAPDRGYSYEQYF.

Turning to this clonotype: Since a much larger clone is just one base distant, this may be a read error. The rearrangement links TRBV3-1 to TRBJ2-4, with 8 bases that match TRBD1. The J call is uncertain, as TRBJ2-7 better fits the DNA end. The germline V gene has CDR1 LGHDT and CDR2 YNNKEL (reference sequence). The CDR3 loop spans 15 amino acids. Here the CDR3 DNA reads TGTACCAGCAGCCAAGGTGTAACAGGGGGCTACGAGCAGTACTTC. It specifies CTSSQGVTGGYEQYF.

This clonotype was recorded at least ten times. CDR3 amino acids: CAISESMGEGNEQFF. The CDR3 DNA is TGTGCCATCAGTGAGTCGATGGGGGAAGGTAATGAGCAGTTCTTC. The chain links TRBV10-3 to TRBJ2-1; D is perhaps TRBD1 or TRBD2 (5 bases each). In germline, CDR1 is ENHRY, CDR2 SYGVKD. The CDR3 sequence is 15 residues long. Trimming pared 0 bases from V and 7 bases from J, leaving 13 bases between.

This clonotype was detected only a few times. The chain combines TRBV7-2 with TRBJ1-6; 8 nucleotides match TRBD1. This CDR3 has 15 amino acids. V was clipped by 7 bases and J by 8 bases; unmatched bases: 10. Germline V lookup: CDR1 SGHTA, CDR2 FQGNSA. CDR3 sequence: CASKFDPDRDSPLHF. The DNA of the CDR3 is TGTGCCAGCAAGTTCGACCCGGACAGGGATTCACCCCTCCACTTT.

A few counts support this clonotype. The V gene is TRBV6-1, the J gene TRBJ2-6; unclear D gene. This CDR3 region has 15 residues. V was trimmed by 3 bases and J by 0 bases, leaving 6 bases between them. The germline V gene has CDR1 MNHNS and CDR2 SASEGT. CDR3 nucleotides: TGTGCCAGCAGTGACTACTACTCTGGGGCCAACGTCCTGACTTTC. This sequence encodes CASSDYYSGANVLTF.

V is TRBV20-1 and J is TRBJ2-7; no clear D gene. Trimming took off 7 bases at V and 7 bases at J, with 14 bases between the two ends. The CDR3 is made up of 11 amino acids. Germline CDR1 reads DFQATT; CDR2 reads SNEGSKA (reference sequence). CDR3 sequence reads: CSGYRYNEQYF. The CDR3 region has the DNA TGCAGTGGGTACAGATACAATGAGCAGTACTTC.

CDR3 in amino acids: CASSERRQGANGYTF. DNA for the CDR3: TGTGCCAGCAGTGAAAGGCGGCAGGGGGCTAACGGCTACACCTTC. The genes are TRBV6-1 and TRBJ1-2; TRBD1 agrees at 8 bases. This CDR3 has 15 residues. The ends lost 2 bases at V and 8 bases at J; junction bases unmatched: 10. Germline V CDR1 and CDR2: MNHNS, SASEGT.

This CDR3 is CASSLYKGLEQYF. CDR3 nucleotides: TGTGCCAGCAGTTTATACAAGGGGCTCGAGCAGTACTTC. The chain is built from TRBV27 and TRBJ2-7, with a possible D match to TRBD1 (5 bases). The CDR3 is 13 residues long. The V end lost 1 base, the J end lost 6 bases, and 10 bases lay between the germline ends. CDR1 is MNHEY and CDR2 is SMNVEV in the germline V gene (reference sequence).

In its sample, this clonotype was seen a few times. The chain couples TRBV27 to TRBJ1-1; no reliable D call. Germline-derived CDR1 and CDR2 are MNHEY and SMNVEV (reference sequence). The CDR3 sequence is 14 residues long. Trimming left V 6 bases short and J 0 bases short, with 11 bases between. The CDR3 here is CASSWAYLNTEAFF. Written as DNA, the CDR3 is TGTGCCAGCAGCTGGGCCTACTTGAACACTGAAGCTTTCTTT.

V gene TRBV20-1 combines with J gene TRBJ2-7; the match to TRBD2 covers 9 bases. With V trimmed by 3 bases and J by 4 bases, 7 bases remained unmatched. Germline lookup yields CDR1 DFQATT and CDR2 SNEGSKA (reference sequence). This CDR3 spans 14 amino acids. The CDR3 region has the DNA TGCAGTGCTAGTTTCTGGCGGGGGGGATACGAGCAGTACTTC. Amino acid sequence: CSASFWRGGYEQYF.

A few counts support this clonotype. This sequence joins TRBV9 and TRBJ2-5; TRBD1 is a possible D gene (5 bases). V was cut by 0 bases and J by 2 bases, with 8 bases left in between. Germline assignment: CDR1 SGDLS and CDR2 YYNGEE. This CDR3 is 14 amino acids long. The CDR3 reads CASSVAGAQETQYF. As DNA, the CDR3 is TGTGCCAGCAGCGTAGCTGGGGCTCAAGAGACCCAGTACTTC.

This chain joins TRBV20-1 and TRBJ1-1; 9 bases align to TRBD1. Germline V gene data show CDR1 as DFQATT and CDR2 as SNEGSKA (reference sequence). Trimming removed 3 bases from V and 1 base from J; junction bases left unmatched: 6. CDR3 length: 15 residues. Here the CDR3 DNA reads TGCAGTGCTAGGCTGCCGGGACAGGGGAACACTGAAGCTTTCTTT. Protein sequence: CSARLPGQGNTEAFF.

This clonotype was counted many times. A much larger clone sits a single nucleotide away, making a read error possible. This chain joins TRBV7-2 and TRBJ2-1; D gene ambiguous. The CDR3 runs to 14 residues. Looked up from germline, CDR1 is SGHTA and CDR2 is FQGNSA. The DNA for the CDR3 is TGCGCCAGCAGCTTGGACGGCTCCTACAATGAGCAGTTCTTC. As protein: CASSLDGSYNEQFF.

The chain couples TRBV5-1 to TRBJ2-1; 10 bases are shared with TRBD2. The CDR3 length is 20 residues. Germline CDR1 SGHRS, CDR2 YFSETQ. Trimming cost V 0 bases and J 0 bases; bases outside gene matches: 12. CDR3 DNA: TGCGCCAGCAGCTTGGTAGGTCGTAGCGGGGGGCTCAGCTCCTACAATGAGCAGTTCTTC. Its protein product is CASSLVGRSGGLSSYNEQFF. Complete variable domain (other parts from reference TRBV5-1 and TRBJ2-1): KAGVTQTPRYLIKTRGQQVTLSCSPISGHRSVSWYQQTPGQGLQFLFEYFSETQRNKGNFPGRFSGRQFSNSRSEMNVSTLELGDSALYLCASSLVGRSGGLSSYNEQFFGPGTRLTVL.

The J gene is TRBJ1-4, the V gene TRBV29-1, with 9 positions matching TRBD1. Germline values: CDR1 SQVTM, CDR2 ANQGSEA. The CDR3 loop spans 15 amino acids. V was clipped by 6 bases and J by 8 bases; unmatched bases: 13. As DNA, the CDR3 is TGCAGCGTCTCCTGGGGGACAGGGAAATACGAAAAACTGTTTTTT. Encoded protein: CSVSWGTGKYEKLFF.

This clonotype has more than one count but fewer than ten. The chain carries TRBV5-1 and TRBJ2-3; D gene ambiguous. The CDR3 spans 13 residues. The V and J ends lost 2 bases and 7 bases respectively, with 11 bases between them. Germline V gene lookup returns CDR1 SGHRS and CDR2 YFSETQ. The CDR3 protein is CASSLALSNTQYF. CDR3 nucleotide sequence: TGCGCCAGCAGCTTAGCACTGTCTAATACGCAGTATTTT.

The rearrangement joins TRBV6-5 to TRBJ1-1, with 10 nucleotides matching TRBD1. V dropped 6 bases and J dropped 10; count of bases not matched to a gene: 14. The CDR3 has 15 amino acids. Germline CDR1 is MNHEY and CDR2 is SVGAGI. The CDR3 sequence: CASSLPGQGEIRAFF. The CDR3 coding sequence is TGTGCCAGCAGCCTCCCTGGACAGGGGGAGATTAGAGCTTTCTTT.

This chain joins TRBV12-3 or TRBV12-4 and TRBJ2-5; 15 positions match TRBD2. The CDR3 has 19 residues. Trimming cost V 7 bases and J 2 bases; bases outside gene matches: 14. CDR3 amino acids: CASTLTPGLAGGLQETQYF. CDR3 nucleotides: TGTGCCAGCACCCTAACCCCGGGACTAGCGGGGGGATTACAAGAGACCCAGTACTTC.

This clonotype was counted ten times or more. The V gene is TRBV28, the J gene TRBJ2-3, with a weak D call TRBD2 (5 bases). In germline, CDR1 is MDHEN, CDR2 SYDVKM. The CDR3 contains 14 residues. V lost 6 bases and J lost 2, with 12 bases in between. CDR3 residues: CASRRGLSTDTQYF. The CDR3 nucleotides are TGTGCCAGCAGACGAGGACTTTCCACAGATACGCAGTATTTT.

The chain couples TRBV20-1 to TRBJ2-7, with D possibly matching TRBD1 (5 bases). The CDR3 covers 8 residues. The germline V gene has CDR1 DFQATT and CDR2 SNEGSKA (reference sequence). The V gene lost 3 bases and the J gene lost 12 bases, with 6 bases spanning the gap. CDR3 protein: CSASQGYF. The CDR3 bases are TGCAGTGCTAGTCAGGGGTACTTC.

This clonotype has more than one count but fewer than ten. The chain recombines TRBV6-5 with TRBJ2-3; D is perhaps TRBD2 (6 bases). The CDR3 spans 20 residues. CDR1 and CDR2 (germline): MNHEY, SVGAGI. V was shortened by 6 bases and J by 8 bases, with 36 bases between the two germline ends. The CDR3, as DNA: TGTGCCAGCAGCTACAGCGTTCGGGGATGGGCGGGAAGTGGTGGCGGTACGCAGTATTTT. Its translation: CASSYSVRGWAGSGGGTQYF.

V is TRBV6-2 or TRBV6-3 and J is TRBJ2-7; 9 bases fit TRBD1. The CDR3 length is 16 residues. J gave up 7 bases and V 2 bases, and 12 bases lay outside the gene matches. CDR1 and CDR2 (germline): MNHEY, SVGEGT. CDR3 residues: CASSYPGQGRWNEQYF. CDR3 DNA sequence: TGTGCCAGCAGTTACCCGGGACAGGGTAGGTGGAATGAGCAGTACTTC.

The V gene is TRBV20-1, the J gene TRBJ2-4; D not resolved. The V end was cut by 3 bases, the J end by 7 bases, with 4 bases between. CDR3 length: 10 amino acids. CDR1 is DFQATT and CDR2 is SNEGSKA in the germline V gene (reference sequence). DNA for the CDR3: TGCAGTGCTAGTCGGAACATTCAGTACTTC. Translation gives CSASRNIQYF.

The rearrangement links TRBV20-1 to TRBJ1-2; D perhaps matches TRBD1 (5 bases). In germline, CDR1 is DFQATT, CDR2 SNEGSKA (reference sequence). V was pared by 6 bases and J by 4 bases, with 15 bases between. The CDR3 consists of 13 residues. CDR3 bases: TGCAGTGCCGCCCCCGGGGGTCCCTATGGCTACACCTTC. Its translation is CSAAPGGPYGYTF.

This clonotype turned up a few times. V is TRBV5-1 and J is TRBJ2-7; a possible D gene is TRBD1 (6 bases). Trimming stripped 2 bases from V and 7 bases from J, with 13 bases between. The CDR3 is made up of 13 amino acids. Germline V gene data show CDR1 as SGHRS and CDR2 as YFSETQ. The DNA for the CDR3 is TGCGCCAGCAGCTTCGACAGGATAGGAGAGCAGTACTTC. It specifies CASSFDRIGEQYF.